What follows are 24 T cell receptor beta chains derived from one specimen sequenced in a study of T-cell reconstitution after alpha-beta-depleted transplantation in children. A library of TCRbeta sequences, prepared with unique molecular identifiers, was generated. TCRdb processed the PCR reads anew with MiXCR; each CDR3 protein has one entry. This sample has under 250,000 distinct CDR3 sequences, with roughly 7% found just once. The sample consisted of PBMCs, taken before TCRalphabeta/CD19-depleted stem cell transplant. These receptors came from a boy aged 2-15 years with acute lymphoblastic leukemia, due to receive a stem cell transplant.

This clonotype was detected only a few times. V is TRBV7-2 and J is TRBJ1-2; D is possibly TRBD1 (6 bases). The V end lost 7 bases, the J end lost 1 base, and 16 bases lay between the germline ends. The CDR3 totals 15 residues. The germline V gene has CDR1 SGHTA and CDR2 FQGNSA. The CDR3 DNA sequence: TGTGCCAGCACCCTACGGGGGGCCGATAACTATGGCTACACCTTC. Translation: CASTLRGADNYGYTF.

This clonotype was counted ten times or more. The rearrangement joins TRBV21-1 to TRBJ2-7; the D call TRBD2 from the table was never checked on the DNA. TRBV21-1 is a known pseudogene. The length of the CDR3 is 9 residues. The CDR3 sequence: CASSSLPYF. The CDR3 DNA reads TGTGCCAGCAGCAGCCTCCCGTACTTC.

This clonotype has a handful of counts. CDR3 sequence: CASSQWDRGYEQYF. The CDR3 DNA follows: TGTGCCAGCAGCCAATGGGACAGGGGATACGAGCAGTACTTC. The chain joins TRBV4-2 to TRBJ2-7; TRBD1 matches at 10 bases. Germline trimming cut 2 bases from V and 4 bases from J; bases unmatched to any gene: 2. CDR3 size: 14 residues. Germline lookup yields CDR1 LGHNA and CDR2 YNFKEQ.

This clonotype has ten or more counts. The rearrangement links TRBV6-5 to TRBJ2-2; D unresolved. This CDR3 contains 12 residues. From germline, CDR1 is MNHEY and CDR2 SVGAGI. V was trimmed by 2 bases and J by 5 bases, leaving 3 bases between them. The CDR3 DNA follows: TGTGCCAGCAGTTACGGGACCGGGGAGCTGTTTTTT. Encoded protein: CASSYGTGELFF.

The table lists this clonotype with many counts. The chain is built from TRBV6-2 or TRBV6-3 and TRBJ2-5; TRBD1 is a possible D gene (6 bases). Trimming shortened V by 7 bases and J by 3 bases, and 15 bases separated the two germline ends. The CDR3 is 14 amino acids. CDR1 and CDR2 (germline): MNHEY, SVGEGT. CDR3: CASMAWTEKETQYF. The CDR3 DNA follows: TGTGCCAGCATGGCGTGGACAGAGAAAGAGACCCAGTACTTC.

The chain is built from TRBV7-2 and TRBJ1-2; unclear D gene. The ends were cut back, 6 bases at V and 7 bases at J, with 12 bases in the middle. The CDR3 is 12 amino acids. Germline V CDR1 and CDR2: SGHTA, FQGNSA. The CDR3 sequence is CASRAADRGYTF. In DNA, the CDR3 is TGTGCCAGCAGGGCGGCGGATCGTGGCTACACCTTC.

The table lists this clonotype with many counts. The CDR3 reads CASSLGKVPTNEKLFF. The CDR3 bases are TGCGCCAGCAGCTTGGGAAAGGTTCCAACTAATGAAAAACTGTTTTTT. The chain is built from TRBV5-1 and TRBJ1-4, with unresolved D. Per the germline V gene, CDR1 is SGHRS and CDR2 is YFSETQ. This CDR3 is 16 amino acids long. The V and J ends lost 0 bases and 0 bases respectively, with 9 bases between them.

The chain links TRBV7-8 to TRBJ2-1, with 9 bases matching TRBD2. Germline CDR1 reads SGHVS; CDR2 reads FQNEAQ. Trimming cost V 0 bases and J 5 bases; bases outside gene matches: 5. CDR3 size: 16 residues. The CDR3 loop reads CASSLALAGFNNEQFF. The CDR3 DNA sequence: TGTGCCAGCAGCTTAGCTCTAGCGGGGTTCAACAATGAGCAGTTCTTC.

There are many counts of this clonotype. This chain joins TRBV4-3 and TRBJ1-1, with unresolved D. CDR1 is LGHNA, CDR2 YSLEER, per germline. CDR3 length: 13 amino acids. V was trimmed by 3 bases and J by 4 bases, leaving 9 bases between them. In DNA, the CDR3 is TGCGCCAGCAGCCAGGGTTCGGGCACTGAAGCTTTCTTT. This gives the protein CASSQGSGTEAFF.

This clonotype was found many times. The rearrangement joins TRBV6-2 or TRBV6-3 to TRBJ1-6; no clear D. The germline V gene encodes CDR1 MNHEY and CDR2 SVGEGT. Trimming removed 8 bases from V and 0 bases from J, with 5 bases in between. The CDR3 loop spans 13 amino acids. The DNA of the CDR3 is TGTGCCAGCTGGAGCTCCTATAATTCACCCCTCCACTTT. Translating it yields CASWSSYNSPLHF.

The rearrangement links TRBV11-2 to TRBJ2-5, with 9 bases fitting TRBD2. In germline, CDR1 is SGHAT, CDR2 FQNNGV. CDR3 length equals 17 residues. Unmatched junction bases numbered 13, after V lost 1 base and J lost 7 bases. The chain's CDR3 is CASSLGGRGGAPGTQYF. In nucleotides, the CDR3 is TGTGCCAGCAGCTTAGGTGGTCGCGGGGGGGCGCCGGGGACCCAGTACTTC.

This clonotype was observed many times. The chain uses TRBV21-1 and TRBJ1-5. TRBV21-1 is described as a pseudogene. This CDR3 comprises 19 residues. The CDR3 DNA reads TGTGCCAGCAGCAAAGACCAGAACAGCGGGACGGTTAGCAATCAGCCCCAGCATTTT. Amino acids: CASSKDQNSGTVSNQPQHF.

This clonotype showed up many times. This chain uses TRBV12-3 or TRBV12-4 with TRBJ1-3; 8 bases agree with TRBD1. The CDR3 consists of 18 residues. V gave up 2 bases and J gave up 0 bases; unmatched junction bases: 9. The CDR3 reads CASSLLGTGVNSGNTIYF. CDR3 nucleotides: TGTGCCAGCAGTTTACTAGGGACAGGAGTTAACTCTGGAAACACCATATATTTT.

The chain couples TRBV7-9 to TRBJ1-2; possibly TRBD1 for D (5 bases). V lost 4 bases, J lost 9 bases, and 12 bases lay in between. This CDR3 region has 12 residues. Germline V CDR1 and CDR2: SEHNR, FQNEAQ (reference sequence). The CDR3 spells CASSWDRGSYTF. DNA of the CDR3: TGTGCCAGCAGCTGGGACCGTGGGAGCTACACCTTC.

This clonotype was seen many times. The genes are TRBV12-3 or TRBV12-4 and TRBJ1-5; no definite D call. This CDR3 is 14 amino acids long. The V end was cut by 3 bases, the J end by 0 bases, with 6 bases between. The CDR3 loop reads CASSFFGSNQPQHF. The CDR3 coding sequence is TGTGCCAGCAGTTTCTTTGGTAGCAATCAGCCCCAGCATTTT.

The CDR3 loop is CASSLREGGNSPLHF. In nucleotides, the CDR3 is TGTGCCAGCAGCTTACGTGAAGGGGGGAATTCACCCCTCCACTTT. The chain uses TRBV7-9 and TRBJ1-6; the D gene is possibly TRBD1 (6 bases). The CDR3 is 15 residues long. Germline loops: CDR1 SEHNR, CDR2 FQNEAQ (reference sequence). V was clipped by 2 bases and J by 7 bases, with 12 bases between them. The complete variable domain, with remaining parts taken from reference TRBV7-9 and TRBJ1-6, reads DTGVSQNPRHKITKRGQNVTFRCDPISEHNRLYWYRQTLGQGPEFLTYFQNEAQLEKSRLLSDRFSAERPKGSFSTLEIQRTEQGDSAMYLCASSLREGGNSPLHFGNGTRLTVT.

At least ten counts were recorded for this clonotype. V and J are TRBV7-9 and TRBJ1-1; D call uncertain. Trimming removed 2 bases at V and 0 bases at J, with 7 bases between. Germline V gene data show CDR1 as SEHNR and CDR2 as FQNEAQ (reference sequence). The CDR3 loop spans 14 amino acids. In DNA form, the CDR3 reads TGTGCCAGCAGCTTATCACACGTGAACACTGAAGCTTTCTTT. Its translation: CASSLSHVNTEAFF.

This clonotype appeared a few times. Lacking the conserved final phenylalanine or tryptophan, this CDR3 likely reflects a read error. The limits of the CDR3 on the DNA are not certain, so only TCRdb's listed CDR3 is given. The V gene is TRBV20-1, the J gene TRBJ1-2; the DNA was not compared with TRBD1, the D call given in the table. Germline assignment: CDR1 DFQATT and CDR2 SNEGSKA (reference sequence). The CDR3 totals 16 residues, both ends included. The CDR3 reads CSARDRRTGPMATPYT.

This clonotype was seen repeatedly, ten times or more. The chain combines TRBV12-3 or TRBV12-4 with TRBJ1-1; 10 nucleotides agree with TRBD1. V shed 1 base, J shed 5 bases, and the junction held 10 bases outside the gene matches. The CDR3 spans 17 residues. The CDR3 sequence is CASSLGGTGAGATEAFF. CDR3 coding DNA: TGTGCCAGCAGTTTAGGCGGGACAGGGGCCGGGGCGACTGAAGCTTTCTTT.

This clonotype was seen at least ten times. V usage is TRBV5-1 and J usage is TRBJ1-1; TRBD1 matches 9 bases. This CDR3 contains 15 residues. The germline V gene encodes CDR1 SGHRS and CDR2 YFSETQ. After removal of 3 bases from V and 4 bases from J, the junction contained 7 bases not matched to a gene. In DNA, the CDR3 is TGCGCCAGCAGCTCCGGGGACAGGGTACCCACTGAAGCTTTCTTT. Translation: CASSSGDRVPTEAFF.

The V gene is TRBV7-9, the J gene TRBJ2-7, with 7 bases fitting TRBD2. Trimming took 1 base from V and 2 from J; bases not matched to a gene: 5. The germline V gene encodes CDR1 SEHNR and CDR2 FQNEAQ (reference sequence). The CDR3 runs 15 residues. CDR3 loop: CASSLGRGSTYEQYF. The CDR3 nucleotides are TGTGCCAGCAGCTTAGGGCGGGGGTCTACCTACGAGCAGTACTTC.

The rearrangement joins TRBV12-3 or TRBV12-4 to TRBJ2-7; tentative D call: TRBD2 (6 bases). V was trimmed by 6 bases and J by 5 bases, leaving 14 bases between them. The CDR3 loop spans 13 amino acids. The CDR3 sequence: CASSPGGGDEQYF. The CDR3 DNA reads TGTGCCAGCAGCCCCGGTGGAGGGGACGAGCAGTACTTC.

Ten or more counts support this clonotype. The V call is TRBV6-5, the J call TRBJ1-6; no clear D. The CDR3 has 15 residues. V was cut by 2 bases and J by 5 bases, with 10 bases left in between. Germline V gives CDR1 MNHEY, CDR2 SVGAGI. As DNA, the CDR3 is TGTGCCAGCAGTTACGGCGGACGGAATAATTCACCCCTCCACTTT. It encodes CASSYGGRNNSPLHF.

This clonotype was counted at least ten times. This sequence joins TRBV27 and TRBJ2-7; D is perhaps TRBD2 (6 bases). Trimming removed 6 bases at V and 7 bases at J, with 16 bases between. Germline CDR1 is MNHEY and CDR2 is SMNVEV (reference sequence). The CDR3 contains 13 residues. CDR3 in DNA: TGTGCCAGCAGCCTCAGCGGGTCGGGGGAGCAGTACTTC. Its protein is CASSLSGSGEQYF.